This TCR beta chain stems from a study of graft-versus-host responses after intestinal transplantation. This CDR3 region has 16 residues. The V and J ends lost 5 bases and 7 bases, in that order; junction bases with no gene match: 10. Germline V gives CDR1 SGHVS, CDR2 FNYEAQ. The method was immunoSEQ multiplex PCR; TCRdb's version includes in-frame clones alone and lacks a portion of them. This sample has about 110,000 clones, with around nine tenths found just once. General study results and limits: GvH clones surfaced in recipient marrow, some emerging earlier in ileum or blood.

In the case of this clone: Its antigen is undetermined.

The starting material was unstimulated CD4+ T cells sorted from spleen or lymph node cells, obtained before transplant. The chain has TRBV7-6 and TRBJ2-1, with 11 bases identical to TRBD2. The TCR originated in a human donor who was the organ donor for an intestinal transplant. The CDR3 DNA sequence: TGTGCCAGCAGCCCGCTCGCCGGGACTAGCGGAAATGAGCAGTTCTTC. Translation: CASSPLAGTSGNEQFF.